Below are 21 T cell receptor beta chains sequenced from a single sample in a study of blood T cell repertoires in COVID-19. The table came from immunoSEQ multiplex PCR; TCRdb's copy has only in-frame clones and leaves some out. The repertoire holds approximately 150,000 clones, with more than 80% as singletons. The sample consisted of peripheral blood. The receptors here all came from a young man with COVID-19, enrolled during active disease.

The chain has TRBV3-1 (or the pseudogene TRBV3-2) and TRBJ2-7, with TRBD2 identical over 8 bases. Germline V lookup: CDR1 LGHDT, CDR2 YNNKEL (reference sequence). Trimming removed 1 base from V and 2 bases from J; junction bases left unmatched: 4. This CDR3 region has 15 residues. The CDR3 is CASSQVHGRAYEQYF. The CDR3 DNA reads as TGTGCCAGCAGCCAAGTTCACGGGAGGGCCTACGAGCAGTACTTC.

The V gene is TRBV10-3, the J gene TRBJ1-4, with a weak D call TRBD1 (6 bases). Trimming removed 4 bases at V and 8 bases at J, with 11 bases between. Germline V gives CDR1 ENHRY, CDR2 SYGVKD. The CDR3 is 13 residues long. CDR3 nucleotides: TGTGCCATCAGTGCAGGGGTAGAAGAAAAACTGTTTTTT. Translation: CAISAGVEEKLFF.

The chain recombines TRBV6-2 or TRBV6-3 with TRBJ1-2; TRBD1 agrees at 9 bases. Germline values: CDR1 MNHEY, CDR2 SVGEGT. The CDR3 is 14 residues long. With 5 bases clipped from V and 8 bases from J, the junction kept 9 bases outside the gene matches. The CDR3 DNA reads TGTGCCAGCAGTCCCCTACGACAGGGGGAAGGCTACACCTTC. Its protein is CASSPLRQGEGYTF.

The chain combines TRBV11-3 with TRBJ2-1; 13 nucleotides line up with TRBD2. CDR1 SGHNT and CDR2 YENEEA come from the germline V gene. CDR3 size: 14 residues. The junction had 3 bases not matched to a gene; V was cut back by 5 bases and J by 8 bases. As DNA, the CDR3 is TGTGCCAGCAGCCCAGGACTAGCGGGAGATGAGCAGTTCTTC. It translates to CASSPGLAGDEQFF.

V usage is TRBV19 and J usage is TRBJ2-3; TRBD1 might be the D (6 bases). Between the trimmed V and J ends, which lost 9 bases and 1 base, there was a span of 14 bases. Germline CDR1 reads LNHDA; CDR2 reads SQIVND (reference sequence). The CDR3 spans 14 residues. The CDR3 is CASTPRQGTDTQYF. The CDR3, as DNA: TGTGCCAGCACCCCGAGACAGGGCACAGATACGCAGTATTTT.

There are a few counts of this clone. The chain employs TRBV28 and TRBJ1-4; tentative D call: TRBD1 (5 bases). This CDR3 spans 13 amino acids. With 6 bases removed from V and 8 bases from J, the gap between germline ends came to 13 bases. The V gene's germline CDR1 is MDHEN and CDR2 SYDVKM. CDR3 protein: CASSPSGHEKLFF. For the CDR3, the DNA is TGTGCCAGCAGCCCCTCAGGACACGAAAAACTGTTTTTT.

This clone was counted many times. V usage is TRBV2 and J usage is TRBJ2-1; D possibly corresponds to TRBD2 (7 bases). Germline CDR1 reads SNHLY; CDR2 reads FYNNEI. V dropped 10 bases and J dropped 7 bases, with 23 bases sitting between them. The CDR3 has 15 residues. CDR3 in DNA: TGTGCCACCAACGGAGGGAGGGGGGGGATGAATGAGCAGTTCTTC. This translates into CATNGGRGGMNEQFF. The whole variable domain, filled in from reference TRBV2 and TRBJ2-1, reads EPEVTQTPSHQVTQMGQEVILRCVPISNHLYFYWYRQILGQKVEFLVSFYNNEISEKSEIFDDQFSVERPDGSNFTLKIRSTKLEDSAMYFCATNGGRGGMNEQFFGPGTRLTVL.

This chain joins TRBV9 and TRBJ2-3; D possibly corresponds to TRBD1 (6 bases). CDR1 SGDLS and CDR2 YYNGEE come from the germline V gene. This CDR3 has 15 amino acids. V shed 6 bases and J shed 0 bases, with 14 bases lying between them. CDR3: CASNNRETSTDTQYF. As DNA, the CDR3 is TGTGCCAGCAACAACAGGGAAACTAGCACAGATACGCAGTATTTT. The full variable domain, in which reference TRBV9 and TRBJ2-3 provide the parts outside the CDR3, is DSGVTQTPKHLITATGQRVTLRCSPRSGDLSVYWYQQSLDQGLQFLIQYYNGEERAKGNILERFSAQQFPDLHSELNLSSLELGDSALYFCASNNRETSTDTQYFGPGTRLTVL.

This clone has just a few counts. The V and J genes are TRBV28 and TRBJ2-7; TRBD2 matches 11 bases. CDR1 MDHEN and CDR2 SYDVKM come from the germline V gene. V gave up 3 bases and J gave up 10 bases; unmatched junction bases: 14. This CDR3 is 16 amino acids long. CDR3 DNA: TGTGCCAGCAGTTTCGGAGGGGGTAGCGGGAGGGTAAGACAGTACTTC. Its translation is CASSFGGGSGRVRQYF. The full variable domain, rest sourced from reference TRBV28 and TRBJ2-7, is DVKVTQSSRYLVKRTGEKVFLECVQDMDHENMFWYRQDPGLGLRLIYFSYDVKMKEKGDIPEGYSVSREKKERFSLILESASTNQTSMYLCASSFGGGSGRVRQYFGPGTRLTVT.

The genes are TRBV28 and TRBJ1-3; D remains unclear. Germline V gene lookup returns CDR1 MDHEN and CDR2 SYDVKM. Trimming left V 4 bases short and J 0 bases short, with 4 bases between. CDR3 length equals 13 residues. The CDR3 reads CASSSFSGNTIYF. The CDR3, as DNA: TGTGCCAGCAGTTCCTTCTCTGGAAACACCATATATTTT.

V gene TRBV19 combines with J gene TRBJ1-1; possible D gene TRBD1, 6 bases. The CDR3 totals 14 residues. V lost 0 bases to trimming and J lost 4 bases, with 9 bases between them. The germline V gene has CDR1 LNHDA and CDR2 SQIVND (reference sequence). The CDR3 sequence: CASSIDSGATEAFF. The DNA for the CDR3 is TGTGCCAGTAGTATAGATTCAGGGGCCACTGAAGCTTTCTTT.

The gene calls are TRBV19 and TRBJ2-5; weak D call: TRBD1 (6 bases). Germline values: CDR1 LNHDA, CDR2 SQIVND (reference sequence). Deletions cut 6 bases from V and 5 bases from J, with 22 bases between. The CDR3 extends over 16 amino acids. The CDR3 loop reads CASSKPGTLTMETQYF. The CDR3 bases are TGTGCCAGTAGCAAACCCGGGACACTGACGATGGAGACCCAGTACTTC.

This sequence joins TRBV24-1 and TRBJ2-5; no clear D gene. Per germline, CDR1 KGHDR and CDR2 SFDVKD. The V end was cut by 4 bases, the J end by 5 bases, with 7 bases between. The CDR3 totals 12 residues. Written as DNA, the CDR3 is TGTGCCACCAGTGACTCACATGAGACCCAGTACTTC. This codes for CATSDSHETQYF.

The CDR3 spells CASSQDYTGSSFEQYF. The CDR3 coding sequence is TGCGCCAGCAGCCAAGATTATACGGGTTCTTCTTTCGAGCAGTACTTC. The V gene is TRBV4-1, the J gene TRBJ2-7, with D unresolved. The CDR3 spans 16 residues. Germline lookup yields CDR1 MGHRA and CDR2 YSYEKL. The germline V and J ends were trimmed by 0 bases and 6 bases, with 18 bases remaining between them.

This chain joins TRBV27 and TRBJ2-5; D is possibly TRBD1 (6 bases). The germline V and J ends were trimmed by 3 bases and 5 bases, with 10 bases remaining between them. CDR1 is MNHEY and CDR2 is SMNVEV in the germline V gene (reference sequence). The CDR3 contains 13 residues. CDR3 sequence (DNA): TGTGCCAGCAGTTTCCCAGGGGATGAGACCCAGTACTTC. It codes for CASSFPGDETQYF.

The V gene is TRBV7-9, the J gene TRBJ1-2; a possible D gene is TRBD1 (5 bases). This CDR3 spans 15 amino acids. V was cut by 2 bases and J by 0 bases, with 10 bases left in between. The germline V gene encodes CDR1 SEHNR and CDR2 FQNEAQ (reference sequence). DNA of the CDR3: TGTGCCAGCAGCTTAAGTCGGACACCTAACTATGGCTACACCTTC. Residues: CASSLSRTPNYGYTF.

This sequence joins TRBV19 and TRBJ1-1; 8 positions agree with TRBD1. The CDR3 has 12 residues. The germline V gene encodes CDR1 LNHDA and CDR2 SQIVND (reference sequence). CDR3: CASTGAISEAFF. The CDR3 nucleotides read TGTGCATCGACAGGGGCAATTTCTGAAGCTTTCTTT.

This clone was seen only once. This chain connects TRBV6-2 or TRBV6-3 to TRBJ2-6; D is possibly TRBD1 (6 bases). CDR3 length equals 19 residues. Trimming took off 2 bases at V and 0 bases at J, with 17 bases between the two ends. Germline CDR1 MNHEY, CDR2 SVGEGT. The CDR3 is CASSYPDRSSFSGANVLTF. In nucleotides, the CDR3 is TGTGCCAGCAGTTACCCTGACAGGAGTTCATTCTCTGGGGCCAACGTCCTGACTTTC.

In DNA form, the CDR3 reads TGTGCCAGTAGGTCCCACAGGGCCCGCACCAGCAATGAGCAGTTCTTC. As protein: CASRSHRARTSNEQFF. V and J are TRBV19 and TRBJ2-1, with D perhaps matching TRBD1 (6 bases). V lost 6 bases and J lost 6, with 21 bases in between. CDR3 length equals 16 residues. The V gene's germline CDR1 is LNHDA and CDR2 SQIVND (reference sequence).

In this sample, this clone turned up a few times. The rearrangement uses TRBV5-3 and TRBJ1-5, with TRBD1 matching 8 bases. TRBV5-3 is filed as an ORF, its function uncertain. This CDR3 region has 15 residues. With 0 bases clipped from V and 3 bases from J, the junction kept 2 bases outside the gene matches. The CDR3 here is CARSLATGDNQPQHF. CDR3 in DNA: TGTGCCAGAAGCTTGGCGACAGGGGACAATCAGCCCCAGCATTTT.

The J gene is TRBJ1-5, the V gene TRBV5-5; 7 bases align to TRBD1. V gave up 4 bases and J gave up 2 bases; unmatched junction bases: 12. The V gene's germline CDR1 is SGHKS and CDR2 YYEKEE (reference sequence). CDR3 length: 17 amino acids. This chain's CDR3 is CASSLNQGDFRNQPQHF. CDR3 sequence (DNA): TGTGCCAGCAGCCTAAATCAGGGGGATTTTCGCAATCAGCCCCAGCATTTT.